This T cell receptor (beta chain) comes out of a study of shared clonotypes between healthy human individuals. Profiling relied on immunoSEQ multiplex PCR, and the TCRdb table lists in-frame clones only, not all of them. The sample holds fewer than 1.8 million clones, approximately 98.5% seen once. This clone was observed a single time. The antigen is not known. Germline V CDR1 and CDR2: SEHNR, FQNEAQ (reference sequence). The ends were cut back, 1 base at V and 10 bases at J, with 8 bases in the middle. The CDR3 runs 12 residues. General observations from the study: In the sorted subsets, rarefaction showed sequencing was incomplete despite large depth.

The rearrangement uses TRBV7-9 and TRBJ2-1, with D unresolved. The sequencing input was naive CD4+ T cells sorted from blood. Subset described: CD45RA+ positively selected. This receptor was taken from a man aged 25 to 45 in good health. The CDR3 region is CASSLVFEEQFF. DNA of the CDR3: TGTGCCAGCAGCTTAGTCTTCGAAGAGCAGTTCTTC. Looking up the rest from reference TRBV7-9 and TRBJ2-1 gives the full variable domain: DTGVSQNPRHKITKRGQNVTFRCDPISEHNRLYWYRQTLGQGPEFLTYFQNEAQLEKSRLLSDRFSAERPKGSFSTLEIQRTEQGDSAMYLCASSLVFEEQFFGPGTRLTVL.